This T cell receptor (beta chain) comes out of a study of graft-versus-host responses after intestinal transplantation. Study overall: Grafts were multivisceral, liver-intestinal, or isolated intestinal. Every recipient underwent anti-thymocyte globulin induction, then tacrolimus and steroids for about three years. Notes on the study in general: GvH clones detected in recipient marrow included some appearing first in ileum or blood. Peak circulating GvH clone levels tracked with early post-transplant HvG declines.

The assay was immunoSEQ multiplex PCR, and TCRdb's table has in-frame clones only and misses some. Seen here are tens of thousands of clones, 80% to 95% observed once, and the top ten hold about 0.3%. Germline V gene sequence: CDR1 SGHNT, CDR2 YENEEA. V lost 6 bases to trimming and J lost 7 bases, with 9 bases between them. The CDR3 length is 11 residues. Points on this clone: What it binds is not known.

The source was unstimulated CD4+ T cells sorted from spleen or lymph node cells, collected before intestinal transplant. This receptor was obtained from a human donor who received an intestinal transplant. The chain has TRBV11-3 and TRBJ2-5; D call uncertain. In DNA, the CDR3 is TGTGCCAGCAGTTCCCCGGGGACCCAGTACTTC. This gives the protein CASSSPGTQYF.